The 25 T cell receptor beta chains listed next were all sequenced from one sample in a study of T cell repertoires in cytomegalovirus infection. For these receptors, no antigen is known. MiXCR, applied by TCRdb to the reads, yields one record per CDR3 protein. The sample comprises roughly 990,000 distinct CDR3 sequences, roughly 30% of which are singletons, and roughly 13% rests with the top ten. Sequences were derived from cultured CD8+ T cells from PBMCs, sampled from culture after CMV antigen stimulation. These receptors were collected from a human donor in good health (CMV status not recorded). Some clones in this sample may be carry-over from other donors' samples.

This clonotype was detected many times. The junction shows a germline mismatch at one end, possibly a read error. This rearrangement joins TRBV7-6 to TRBJ1-1; D is perhaps TRBD1 (5 bases). The CDR3 is 15 residues long. CDR1 is SGHVS, CDR2 FNYEAQ, per germline. The DNA of the CDR3 is TGTGCCAGCAGCCCCAGGGAGGTGGGTAGTTCGTTCCCTTCATTT. Translation gives CASSPREVGSSFPSF.

The rearrangement joins TRBV6-2 or TRBV6-3 to TRBJ2-1; D might be TRBD2 (5 bases). V was trimmed by 1 base and J by 1 base, leaving 8 bases between them. Germline CDR1 MNHEY, CDR2 SVGEGT. This CDR3 is built from 15 residues. CDR3 sequence (DNA): TGTGCCAGCAGTTACTTCAGCGGATCCTACAATGAGCAGTTCTTC. Protein sequence: CASSYFSGSYNEQFF.

This sequence joins TRBV27 and TRBJ1-6; D is possibly TRBD1 (5 bases). The CDR3 consists of 16 residues. Per germline, CDR1 MNHEY and CDR2 SMNVEV (reference sequence). V lost 2 bases, J lost 8 bases, and 16 bases lay in between. CDR3 coding DNA: TGTGCCAGCAGTTTAACAGGTCCGGGGCCTTATTCACCCCTCCACTTT. Amino acid sequence: CASSLTGPGPYSPLHF.

The chain joins TRBV5-8 to TRBJ2-7; D call uncertain. CDR1 and CDR2 from the germline V gene are SGHTS and YDEGEE. V dropped 0 bases and J dropped 7 bases, with 11 bases sitting between them. This CDR3 is 13 amino acids long. CDR3 coding DNA: TGTGCCAGCAGCTTGGCCGGTGGTGTGGAGCAGTACTTC. It codes for CASSLAGGVEQYF.

This clonotype showed up just a few times. This rearrangement joins TRBV7-3 to TRBJ2-3; 7 bases match TRBD2. Germline V gene lookup returns CDR1 SGHTA and CDR2 FQGTGA. This CDR3 contains 13 residues. V was pared by 3 bases and J by 5 bases, with 2 bases of the junction left unmatched. The CDR3 here is CASSFGGKDTQYF. The CDR3 region has the DNA TGTGCCAGCAGCTTCGGGGGGAAAGATACGCAGTATTTT.

The CDR3 sequence: CASSAGAGDYYQPQHF. The CDR3 coding sequence is TGTGCCAGCAGTGCGGGGGCAGGAGATTATTATCAGCCCCAGCATTTT. This chain uses TRBV27 with TRBJ1-5, with D perhaps matching TRBD1 (6 bases). Per the germline V gene, CDR1 is MNHEY and CDR2 is SMNVEV (reference sequence). The CDR3 has 16 residues. Trimming cost V 5 bases and J 5 bases, with 19 bases left between them.

The chain carries TRBV27 and TRBJ1-4; D not resolved. This CDR3 region has 14 residues. Looked up from germline, CDR1 is MNHEY and CDR2 is SMNVEV (reference sequence). Trimming took off 4 bases at V and 5 bases at J, with 11 bases between the two ends. The CDR3 DNA reads as TGTGCCAGCAGTTCTAAGGGAGGGAATGAAAAACTGTTTTTT. Its translation is CASSSKGGNEKLFF.

This rearrangement joins TRBV6-6 to TRBJ1-6; D is unresolved. Per germline, CDR1 MNHNY and CDR2 SVGAGI (reference sequence). The length of the CDR3 is 14 residues. Trimming pared 0 bases from V and 13 bases from J, leaving 13 bases between. CDR3 protein: CASSYSIPDGPLHF. DNA of the CDR3: TGTGCCAGCAGTTACTCGATCCCTGACGGCCCCCTCCACTTT.

The V gene is TRBV6-2 or TRBV6-3, the J gene TRBJ2-5; D may be TRBD1 or TRBD2 (5 bases each). CDR1 and CDR2 from the germline V gene are MNHEY and SVGEGT. CDR3 length: 14 amino acids. Trimming stripped 9 bases from V and 5 bases from J, with 19 bases between. The CDR3 nucleotides are TGTGCCAGTGGGGGTAGGTCGCGACAGGAGACCCAGTACTTC. It yields the protein CASGGRSRQETQYF.

This clonotype was recorded many times. The J gene is TRBJ1-1, the V gene TRBV12-3 or TRBV12-4, with D maybe TRBD1 (6 bases). V was clipped by 4 bases and J by 0 bases, with 9 bases between them. The CDR3 covers 14 residues. The CDR3, as DNA: TGTGCCAGCAGTTCAGGGGCCGTGAACACTGAAGCTTTCTTT. This codes for CASSSGAVNTEAFF.

V gene TRBV7-9 combines with J gene TRBJ1-1; weak D call: TRBD1 (6 bases). V dropped 10 bases and J dropped 3 bases, with 30 bases sitting between them. This CDR3 spans 18 amino acids. The germline CDR1 and CDR2 sequences are SEHNR and FQNEAQ (reference sequence). The CDR3, as DNA: TGTGCCACCTACCCCAATTCCCTGGACAACAGGGAGGACACTGAAGCTTTCTTT. Residues: CATYPNSLDNREDTEAFF. Full variable domain (remainder filled in from reference TRBV7-9 and TRBJ1-1): DTGVSQNPRHKITKRGQNVTFRCDPISEHNRLYWYRQTLGQGPEFLTYFQNEAQLEKSRLLSDRFSAERPKGSFSTLEIQRTEQGDSAMYLCATYPNSLDNREDTEAFFGQGTRLTVV.

The J gene is TRBJ1-1, the V gene TRBV29-1, with 10 bases matching TRBD1. V was clipped by 4 bases and J by 1 base; unmatched bases: 0. Germline CDR1 is SQVTM and CDR2 is ANQGSEA. The CDR3 extends over 13 amino acids. CDR3 in amino acids: CSVGQGANTEAFF. CDR3 in DNA: TGCAGCGTTGGACAGGGGGCGAACACTGAAGCTTTCTTT.

This clonotype was recorded many times. The chain has TRBV7-2 and TRBJ2-1; possibly TRBD1 or TRBD2 for D (5 bases each). The V end lost 5 bases, the J end lost 2 bases, and 16 bases lay between the germline ends. Germline-derived CDR1 and CDR2 are SGHTA and FQGNSA. CDR3 length: 16 residues. CDR3 protein: CASSEWSGGPYNEQFF. As DNA, the CDR3 is TGTGCCAGCAGCGAGTGGAGTGGGGGTCCCTACAATGAGCAGTTCTTC.

Only a few counts were recorded for this clonotype. The chain employs TRBV7-9 and TRBJ1-1; unclear D gene. The CDR3 sequence is 11 residues long. Germline assignment: CDR1 SEHNR and CDR2 FQNEAQ (reference sequence). The V and J ends lost 7 bases and 6 bases respectively, with 9 bases between them. As DNA, the CDR3 is TGTGCCAGCACCCCAATACCTGAAGCTTTCTTT. Its translation is CASTPIPEAFF.

This sequence joins TRBV6-2 or TRBV6-3 and TRBJ1-3, with a possible D match to TRBD1 (5 bases). CDR1 and CDR2 from the germline V gene are MNHEY and SVGEGT. CDR3 length: 14 residues. V was cut by 5 bases and J by 4 bases, with 12 bases left in between. CDR3 sequence reads: CASSDRDHGNTIYF. In DNA, the CDR3 is TGTGCCAGCAGTGACCGGGACCACGGAAACACCATATATTTT.

This clonotype was picked up a small number of times. The genes are TRBV10-3 and TRBJ2-2, with D tentatively TRBD1 (5 bases). The CDR3 contains 18 residues. Trimming shortened V by 0 bases and J by 1 base, and 15 bases separated the two germline ends. Per the germline V gene, CDR1 is ENHRY and CDR2 is SYGVKD. In DNA form, the CDR3 reads TGTGCCATCAGTGAGTCGATGACAGAACAGAGGAACACCGGGGAGCTGTTTTTT. It encodes CAISESMTEQRNTGELFF.

The V gene is TRBV27, the J gene TRBJ2-3; 15 nucleotides align to TRBD2. V lost 2 bases and J lost 2; bases outside the gene matches: 8. CDR1 is MNHEY, CDR2 SMNVEV, per germline (reference sequence). CDR3 length: 19 residues. The CDR3 reads CASSLTGLAGGAPTDTQYF. The DNA for the CDR3 is TGTGCCAGCAGTTTAACGGGACTAGCGGGGGGCGCGCCCACAGATACGCAGTATTTT.

The genes are TRBV19 and TRBJ2-2; the D call may be TRBD1 or TRBD2 (5 bases each). Trimming left V 4 bases short and J 5 bases short, with 17 bases between. The CDR3 length is 16 residues. Germline loops: CDR1 LNHDA, CDR2 SQIVND (reference sequence). CDR3 bases: TGTGCCAGTAGTAGGCGTGGGGGTGAAGGTACCGGGGAGCTGTTTTTT. It codes for CASSRRGGEGTGELFF. The complete variable domain, with remaining parts taken from reference TRBV19 and TRBJ2-2, reads DGGITQSPKYLFRKEGQNVTLSCEQNLNHDAMYWYRQDPGQGLRLIYYSQIVNDFQKGDIAEGYSVSREKKESFPLTVTSAQKNPTAFYLCASSRRGGEGTGELFFGEGSRLTVL.

About this clonotype itself: Relative to the germline gene, one junction end is altered; a read error may explain this. The V gene is TRBV6-1, the J gene TRBJ1-2; weak D call: TRBD1 (6 bases). This CDR3 comprises 12 residues. The germline gives CDR1 MNHNS, CDR2 SASEGT. CDR3 DNA sequence: TGTGCCAGCAAGAAGGGGGGCGAAGGCTGCACCTTC. This gives the protein CASKKGGEGCTF.

This clonotype appeared many times. This rearrangement joins TRBV7-8 to TRBJ2-3, with 7 nucleotides matching TRBD2. The germline CDR1 and CDR2 sequences are SGHVS and FQNEAQ. V dropped 3 bases and J dropped 2; count of bases not matched to a gene: 5. This CDR3 has 15 amino acids. The DNA of the CDR3 is TGTGCCAGCAGCTTCCTAGCGGACCCCACAGATACGCAGTATTTT. This translates into CASSFLADPTDTQYF.

This clonotype was counted a few times. The V call is TRBV6-2 or TRBV6-3, the J call TRBJ2-7, with 7 nucleotides matching TRBD1. From germline, CDR1 is MNHEY and CDR2 SVGEGT. J lost 3 bases, V lost 2 bases, and 7 bases had no gene match. This CDR3 region has 15 residues. The CDR3 loop is CASSYDRELHYEQYF. The CDR3 region has the DNA TGTGCCAGCAGTTACGACAGGGAGTTACACTACGAGCAGTACTTC.

This clonotype was found a few times. The V call is TRBV7-9, the J call TRBJ2-1; 7 bases fit TRBD2. V gave up 1 base and J gave up 8 bases; unmatched junction bases: 8. This CDR3 is built from 15 residues. In germline, CDR1 is SEHNR, CDR2 FQNEAQ (reference sequence). The DNA of the CDR3 is TGTGCCAGCAGCTTAGTATTGCGGGGGATTCATGAGCAGTTCTTC. Protein sequence: CASSLVLRGIHEQFF.

This clonotype was seen more than once but under ten times. This chain connects TRBV19 to TRBJ2-3, with 7 bases aligning to TRBD1. The CDR3 consists of 16 residues. The germline CDR1 and CDR2 sequences are LNHDA and SQIVND (reference sequence). V shed 4 bases, J shed 4 bases, and the junction held 11 bases outside the gene matches. The CDR3 region is CASSTTTGTASDTQYF. The DNA of the CDR3 is TGTGCCAGTAGTACCACGACCGGGACAGCCTCAGATACGCAGTATTTT.

This clonotype was observed a handful of times. This sequence joins TRBV6-4 and TRBJ2-1; 12 nucleotides line up with TRBD2. The J segment lost 9 bases and the V segment lost 5 bases, leaving 5 bases of the junction unmatched. CDR1 is MRHNA, CDR2 SNTAGT, per germline. The CDR3 extends over 14 amino acids. The CDR3 bases are TGTGCCAGCAGTTCTAGCGGGGGGGCCTTTGAGCAGTTCTTC. It specifies CASSSSGGAFEQFF.

This rearrangement joins TRBV12-3 or TRBV12-4 to TRBJ2-3; TRBD1 is a possible D gene (6 bases). The CDR3 covers 16 residues. V lost 3 bases and J 1 base, leaving 14 bases between the germline ends. The CDR3: CASSFLPTGRTDTQYF. The CDR3 coding sequence is TGTGCCAGCAGTTTCCTCCCGACAGGTCGCACAGATACGCAGTATTTT.